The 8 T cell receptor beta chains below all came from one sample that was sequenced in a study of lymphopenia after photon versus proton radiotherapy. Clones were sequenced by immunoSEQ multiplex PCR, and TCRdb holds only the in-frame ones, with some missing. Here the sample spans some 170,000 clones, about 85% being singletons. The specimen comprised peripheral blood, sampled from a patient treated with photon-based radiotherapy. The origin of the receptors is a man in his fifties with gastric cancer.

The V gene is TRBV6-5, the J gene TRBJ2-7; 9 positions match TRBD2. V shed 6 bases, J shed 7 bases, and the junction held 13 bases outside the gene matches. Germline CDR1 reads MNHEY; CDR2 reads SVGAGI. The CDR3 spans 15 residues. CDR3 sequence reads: CASRPSGRPSREQYF. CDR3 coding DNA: TGTGCCAGCAGACCAAGCGGGAGGCCCTCCAGGGAGCAGTACTTC.

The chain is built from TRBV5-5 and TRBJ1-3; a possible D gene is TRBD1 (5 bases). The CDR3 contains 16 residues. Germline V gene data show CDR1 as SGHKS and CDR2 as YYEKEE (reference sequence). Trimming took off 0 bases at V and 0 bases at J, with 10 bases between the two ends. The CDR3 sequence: CASSLVRQSSGNTIYF. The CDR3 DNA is TGTGCCAGCAGCTTGGTGCGACAGTCCTCTGGAAACACCATATATTTT.

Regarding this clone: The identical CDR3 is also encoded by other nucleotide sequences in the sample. The CDR3 nucleotides are TGTGCCAGCTCACCCGGGACAGGGAATGAAAAACTGTTTTTT. Translated, it gives CASSPGTGNEKLFF. The chain carries TRBV18 and TRBJ1-4, with TRBD1 matching 9 bases. This CDR3 has 14 residues. Germline CDR1 is KGHSH and CDR2 is LQKENI. Unmatched junction bases numbered 1, after V lost 3 bases and J lost 5 bases.

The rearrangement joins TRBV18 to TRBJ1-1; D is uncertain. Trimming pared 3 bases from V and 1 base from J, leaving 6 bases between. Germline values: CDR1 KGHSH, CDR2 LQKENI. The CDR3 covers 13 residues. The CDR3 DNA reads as TGTGCCAGCTCACCGAGACAGAACACTGAAGCTTTCTTT. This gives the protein CASSPRQNTEAFF.

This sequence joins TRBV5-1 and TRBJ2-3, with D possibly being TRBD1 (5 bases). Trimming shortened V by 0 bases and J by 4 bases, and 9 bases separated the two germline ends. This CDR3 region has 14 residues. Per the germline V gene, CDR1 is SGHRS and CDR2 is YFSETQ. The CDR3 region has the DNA TGCGCCAGCAGCTTGGACAGCAGGGCAGATACGCAGTATTTT. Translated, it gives CASSLDSRADTQYF.

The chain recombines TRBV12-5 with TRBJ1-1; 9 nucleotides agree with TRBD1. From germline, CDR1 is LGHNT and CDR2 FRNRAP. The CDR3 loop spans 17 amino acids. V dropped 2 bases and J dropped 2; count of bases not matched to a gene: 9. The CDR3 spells CASGLLLTGGINTEAFF. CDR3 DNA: TGTGCTAGTGGTTTGCTCTTGACAGGGGGAATAAACACTGAAGCTTTCTTT.

In DNA form, the CDR3 reads TGTGCCAGCAGCTCACAGATGGGCACCGGGGAGCTGTTTTTT. It is translated as CASSSQMGTGELFF. V gene TRBV9 combines with J gene TRBJ2-2, with D hard to call. Germline CDR1 reads SGDLS; CDR2 reads YYNGEE. Trimming took 4 bases from V and 4 from J, leaving 11 bases between them. The CDR3 contains 14 residues.

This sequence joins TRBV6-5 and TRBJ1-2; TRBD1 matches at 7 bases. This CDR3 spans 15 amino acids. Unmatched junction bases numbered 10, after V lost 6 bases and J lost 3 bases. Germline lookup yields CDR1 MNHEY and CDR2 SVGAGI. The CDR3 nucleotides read TGTGCCAGCAGCAATAGGGACAGCATTTACTATGGCTACACCTTC. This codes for CASSNRDSIYYGYTF.